The source of this T cell receptor (beta chain) is a study of PD-L1 blockade in urothelial cancer. Overall study: A median roughly 130,000 T cells were found in blood samples.

Time point described: pretreatment peripheral blood. Locally advanced or metastatic urothelial carcinoma was diagnosed in the patients. A total of 1 to 8 samples per patient were collected pretreatment and on-treatment. In this sample, this clone turned up once. Its antigen remains unknown. From germline, CDR1 is MNHEY and CDR2 SMNVEV (reference sequence). This CDR3 region has 16 residues. The trim removed 3 bases at V and 7 bases at J, leaving 11 bases unmatched. Sequenced by immunoSEQ multiplex PCR; TCRdb stores in-frame clones only, minus some. The sample has about 88,000 clones, 70% to 90% seen once. Study-level points and caveats: A below-median TCR clonality in blood before treatment predicted better survival.

This sequence joins TRBV27 and TRBJ2-1; TRBD2 aligns across 8 bases. The TCR was taken from a woman aged 80 or over with urothelial cancer. The sample was PBMCs, taken around atezolizumab (anti-PD-L1) treatment. CDR3 in DNA: TGTGCCAGCAGTTTTAATGGGGCGGGAGGAGTTAATGAGCAGTTCTTC. It codes for CASSFNGAGGVNEQFF.